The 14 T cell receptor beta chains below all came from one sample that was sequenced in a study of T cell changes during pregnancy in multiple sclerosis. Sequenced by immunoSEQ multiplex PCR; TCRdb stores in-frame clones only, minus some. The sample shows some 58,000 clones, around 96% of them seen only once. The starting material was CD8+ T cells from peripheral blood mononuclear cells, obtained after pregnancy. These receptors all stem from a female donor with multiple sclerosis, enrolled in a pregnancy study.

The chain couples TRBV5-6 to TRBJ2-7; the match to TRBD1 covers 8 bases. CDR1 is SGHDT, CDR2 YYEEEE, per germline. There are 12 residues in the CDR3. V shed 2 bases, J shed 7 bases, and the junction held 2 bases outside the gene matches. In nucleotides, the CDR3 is TGTGCCAGCAGCTTCAGACAGGGGGAGCAGTACTTC. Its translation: CASSFRQGEQYF.

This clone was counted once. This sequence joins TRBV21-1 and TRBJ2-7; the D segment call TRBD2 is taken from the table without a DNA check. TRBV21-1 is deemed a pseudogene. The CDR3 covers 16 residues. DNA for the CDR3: TGTGCCAGCAGCGAGAGGGACTACCCACAAGGTTACGAGCAGTACTTC. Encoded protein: CASSERDYPQGYEQYF.

CDR3 amino acids: CASSFRGRTEAFF. CDR3 in DNA: TGTGCCAGCAGCTTCAGGGGGCGGACTGAAGCTTTCTTT. The rearrangement joins TRBV7-8 to TRBJ1-1; TRBD1 matches at 8 bases. This CDR3 spans 13 amino acids. J was trimmed by 5 bases and V by 3 bases; bases with no gene match: 2. CDR1 is SGHVS, CDR2 FQNEAQ, per germline.

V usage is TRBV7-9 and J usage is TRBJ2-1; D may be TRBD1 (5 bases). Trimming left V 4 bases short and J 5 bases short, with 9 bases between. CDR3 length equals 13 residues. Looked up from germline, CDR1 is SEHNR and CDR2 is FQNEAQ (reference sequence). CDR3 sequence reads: CASSSPTDNEQFF. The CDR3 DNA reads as TGTGCCAGCAGCTCCCCGACAGACAATGAGCAGTTCTTC.

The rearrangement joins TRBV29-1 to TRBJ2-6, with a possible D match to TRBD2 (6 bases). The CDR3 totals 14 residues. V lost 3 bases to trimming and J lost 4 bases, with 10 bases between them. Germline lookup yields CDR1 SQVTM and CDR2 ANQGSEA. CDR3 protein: CSVEEGIGANVLTF. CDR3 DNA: TGCAGCGTTGAGGAGGGGATCGGGGCCAACGTCCTGACTTTC.

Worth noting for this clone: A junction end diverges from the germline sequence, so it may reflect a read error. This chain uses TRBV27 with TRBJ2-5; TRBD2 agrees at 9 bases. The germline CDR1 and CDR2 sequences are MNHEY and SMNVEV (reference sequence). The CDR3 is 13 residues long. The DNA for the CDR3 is TGTGCCAGCAGTCATACCCCTAGCGGGATCAGGGACTTC. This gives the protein CASSHTPSGIRDF.

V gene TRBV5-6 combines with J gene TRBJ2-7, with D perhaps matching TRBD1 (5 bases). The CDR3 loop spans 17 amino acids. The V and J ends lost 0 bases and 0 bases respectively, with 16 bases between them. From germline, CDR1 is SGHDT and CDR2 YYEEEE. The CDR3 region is CASSLDRAGKSSYEQYF. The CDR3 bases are TGTGCCAGCAGCTTGGATCGGGCAGGGAAAAGCTCCTACGAGCAGTACTTC.

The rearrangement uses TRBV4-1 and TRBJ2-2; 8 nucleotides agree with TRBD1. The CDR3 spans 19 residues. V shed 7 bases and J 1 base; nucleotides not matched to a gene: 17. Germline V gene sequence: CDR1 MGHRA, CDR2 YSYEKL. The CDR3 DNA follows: TGCGCCAGCACGCAGAGGACCCCCGGACAGGGCGGGAACACCGGGGAGCTGTTTTTT. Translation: CASTQRTPGQGGNTGELFF.

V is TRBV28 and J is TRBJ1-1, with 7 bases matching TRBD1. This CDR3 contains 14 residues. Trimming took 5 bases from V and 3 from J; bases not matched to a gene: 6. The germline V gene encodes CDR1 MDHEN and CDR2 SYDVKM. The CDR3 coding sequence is TGTGCCAGCAGTACTCAGGGGGTGTACACTGAAGCTTTCTTT. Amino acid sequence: CASSTQGVYTEAFF.

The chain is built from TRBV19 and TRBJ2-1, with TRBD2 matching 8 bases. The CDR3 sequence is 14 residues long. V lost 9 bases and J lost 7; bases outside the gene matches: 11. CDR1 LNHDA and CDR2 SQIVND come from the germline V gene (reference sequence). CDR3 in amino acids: CASALSGSLNEQFF. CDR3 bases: TGTGCCAGCGCCCTCAGCGGGAGTCTGAATGAGCAGTTCTTC.

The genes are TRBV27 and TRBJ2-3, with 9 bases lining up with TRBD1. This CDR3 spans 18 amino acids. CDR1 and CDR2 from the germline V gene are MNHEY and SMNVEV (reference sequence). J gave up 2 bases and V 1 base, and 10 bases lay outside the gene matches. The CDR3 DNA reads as TGTGCCAGCAGTTTATTTTTCGGGGGACAGGGTCTCACAGATACGCAGTATTTT. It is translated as CASSLFFGGQGLTDTQYF.

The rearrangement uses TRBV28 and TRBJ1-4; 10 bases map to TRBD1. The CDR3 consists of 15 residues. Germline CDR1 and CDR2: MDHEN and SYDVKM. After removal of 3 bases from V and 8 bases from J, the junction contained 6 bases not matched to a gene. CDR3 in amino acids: CASSLDTGQGEKLFF. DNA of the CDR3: TGTGCCAGCAGTTTGGACACGGGACAGGGGGAAAAACTGTTTTTT.

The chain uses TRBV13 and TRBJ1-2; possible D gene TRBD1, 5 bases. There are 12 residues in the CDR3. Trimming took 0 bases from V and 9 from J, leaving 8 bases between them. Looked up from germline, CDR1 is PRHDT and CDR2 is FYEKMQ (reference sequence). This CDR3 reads CASSLGSGSYTF. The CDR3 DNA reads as TGTGCCAGCAGCTTAGGTTCAGGGAGCTACACCTTC.

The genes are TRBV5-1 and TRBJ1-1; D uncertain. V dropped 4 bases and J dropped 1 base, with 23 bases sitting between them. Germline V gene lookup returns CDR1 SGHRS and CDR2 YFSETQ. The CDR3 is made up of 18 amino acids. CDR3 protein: CASSPGWSSLPSNTEAFF. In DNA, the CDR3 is TGCGCCAGCAGCCCGGGGTGGTCATCGTTACCTTCGAACACTGAAGCTTTCTTT.